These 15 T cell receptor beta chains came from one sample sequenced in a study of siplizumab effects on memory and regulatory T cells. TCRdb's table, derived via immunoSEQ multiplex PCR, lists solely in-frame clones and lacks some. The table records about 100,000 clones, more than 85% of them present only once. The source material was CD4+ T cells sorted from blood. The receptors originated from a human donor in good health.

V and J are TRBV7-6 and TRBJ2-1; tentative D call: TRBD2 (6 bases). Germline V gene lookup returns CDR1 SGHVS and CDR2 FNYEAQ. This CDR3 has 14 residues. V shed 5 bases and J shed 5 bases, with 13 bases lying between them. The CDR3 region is CASSRGSGNNEQFF. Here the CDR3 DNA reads TGTGCCAGCAGCCGGGGGTCCGGCAACAATGAGCAGTTCTTC.

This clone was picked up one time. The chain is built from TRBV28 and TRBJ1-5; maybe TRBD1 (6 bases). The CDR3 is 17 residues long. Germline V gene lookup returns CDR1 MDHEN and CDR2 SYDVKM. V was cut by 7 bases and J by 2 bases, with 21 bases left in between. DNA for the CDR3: TGTGCCAGCACCCACGGGGGGGCGAGGAAAGGCAATCAGCCCCAGCATTTT. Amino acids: CASTHGGARKGNQPQHF.

CDR3 nucleotides: TGTGCCACCAGCACCACTTCGCGGGGGACAGGGACTAATCAGCCCCAGCATTTT. This translates into CATSTTSRGTGTNQPQHF. The V and J genes are TRBV15 and TRBJ1-5, with 9 bases lining up with TRBD1. Germline V gene lookup returns CDR1 LNHNV and CDR2 YYDKDF (reference sequence). CDR3 length: 18 amino acids. V dropped 4 bases and J dropped 4; count of bases not matched to a gene: 14.

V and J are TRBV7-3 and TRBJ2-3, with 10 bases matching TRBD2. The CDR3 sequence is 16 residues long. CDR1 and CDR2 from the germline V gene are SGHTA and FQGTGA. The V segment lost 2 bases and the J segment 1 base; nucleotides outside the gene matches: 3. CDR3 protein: CASSLGLAGGTDTQYF. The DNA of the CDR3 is TGTGCCAGCAGCTTAGGCCTAGCGGGGGGCACAGATACGCAGTATTTT.

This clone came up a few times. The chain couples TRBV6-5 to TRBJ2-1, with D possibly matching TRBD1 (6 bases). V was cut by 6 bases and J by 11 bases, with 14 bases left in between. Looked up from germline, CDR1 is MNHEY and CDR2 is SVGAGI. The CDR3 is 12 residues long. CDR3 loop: CASSSPGTKQFF. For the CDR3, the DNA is TGTGCCAGCAGCTCACCGGGGACAAAGCAGTTCTTC.

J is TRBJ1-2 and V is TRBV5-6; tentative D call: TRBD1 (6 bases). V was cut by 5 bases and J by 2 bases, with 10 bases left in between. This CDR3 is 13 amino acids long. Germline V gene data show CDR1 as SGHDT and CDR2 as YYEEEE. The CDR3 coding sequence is TGTGCCAGCAGTGAGGACAGAAACTATGGCTACACCTTC. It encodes CASSEDRNYGYTF.

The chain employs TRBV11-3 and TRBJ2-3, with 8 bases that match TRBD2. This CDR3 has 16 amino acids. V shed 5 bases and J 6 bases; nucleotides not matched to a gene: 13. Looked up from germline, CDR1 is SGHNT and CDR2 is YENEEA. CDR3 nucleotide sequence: TGTGCCAGCAGCACCCGTGGCGGGGGGTCCTTGGATACGCAGTATTTT. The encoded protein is CASSTRGGGSLDTQYF.

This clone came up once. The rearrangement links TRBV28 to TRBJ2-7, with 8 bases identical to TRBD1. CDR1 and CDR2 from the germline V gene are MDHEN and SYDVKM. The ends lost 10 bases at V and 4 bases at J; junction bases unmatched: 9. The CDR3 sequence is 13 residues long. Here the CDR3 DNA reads TGTGCCACTCAGGGGGCCAGGGGGTACGAGCAGTACTTC. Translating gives CATQGARGYEQYF. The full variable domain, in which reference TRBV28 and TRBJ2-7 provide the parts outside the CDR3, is DVKVTQSSRYLVKRTGEKVFLECVQDMDHENMFWYRQDPGLGLRLIYFSYDVKMKEKGDIPEGYSVSREKKERFSLILESASTNQTSMYLCATQGARGYEQYFGPGTRLTVT.

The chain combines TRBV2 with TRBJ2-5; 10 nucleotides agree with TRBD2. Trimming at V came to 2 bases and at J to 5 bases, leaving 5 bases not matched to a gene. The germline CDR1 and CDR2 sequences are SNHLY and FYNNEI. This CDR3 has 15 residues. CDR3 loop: CASSESGGAWETQYF. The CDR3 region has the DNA TGTGCCAGCAGTGAAAGCGGGGGGGCTTGGGAGACCCAGTACTTC.

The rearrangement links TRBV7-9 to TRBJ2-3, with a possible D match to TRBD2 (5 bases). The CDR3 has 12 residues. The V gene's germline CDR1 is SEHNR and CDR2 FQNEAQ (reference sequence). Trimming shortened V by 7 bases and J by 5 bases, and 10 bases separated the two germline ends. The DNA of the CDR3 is TGTGCCAGCATCAAGGGAGAAGATACGCAGTATTTT. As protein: CASIKGEDTQYF.

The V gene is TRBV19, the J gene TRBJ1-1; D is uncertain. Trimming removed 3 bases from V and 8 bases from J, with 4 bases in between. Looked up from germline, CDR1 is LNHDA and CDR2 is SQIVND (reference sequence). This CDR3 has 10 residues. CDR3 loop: CASSMGEAFF. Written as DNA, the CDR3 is TGTGCCAGTAGTATGGGCGAAGCTTTCTTT. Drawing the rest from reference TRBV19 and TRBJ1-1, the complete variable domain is DGGITQSPKYLFRKEGQNVTLSCEQNLNHDAMYWYRQDPGQGLRLIYYSQIVNDFQKGDIAEGYSVSREKKESFPLTVTSAQKNPTAFYLCASSMGEAFFGQGTRLTVV.

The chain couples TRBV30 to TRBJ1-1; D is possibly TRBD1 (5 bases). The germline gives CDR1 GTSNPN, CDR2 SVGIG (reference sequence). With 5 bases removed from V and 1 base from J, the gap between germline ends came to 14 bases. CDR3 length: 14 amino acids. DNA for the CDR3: TGTGCCTGGTCCCCGGGACGGAGGAACACTGAAGCTTTCTTT. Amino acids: CAWSPGRRNTEAFF.

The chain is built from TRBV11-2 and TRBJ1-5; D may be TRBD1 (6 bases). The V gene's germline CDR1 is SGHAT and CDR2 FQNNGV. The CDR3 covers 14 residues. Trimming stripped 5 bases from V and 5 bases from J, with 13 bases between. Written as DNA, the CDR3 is TGTGCCAGCAGCCCGGGGCAGGGGCATCAGCCCCAGCATTTT. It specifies CASSPGQGHQPQHF.

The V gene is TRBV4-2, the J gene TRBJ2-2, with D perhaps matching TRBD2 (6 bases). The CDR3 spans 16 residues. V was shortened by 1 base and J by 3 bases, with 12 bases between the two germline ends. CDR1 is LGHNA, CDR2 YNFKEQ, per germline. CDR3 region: CASSQVPGAHTGELFF. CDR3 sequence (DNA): TGTGCCAGCAGCCAAGTACCGGGAGCCCACACCGGGGAGCTGTTTTTT.

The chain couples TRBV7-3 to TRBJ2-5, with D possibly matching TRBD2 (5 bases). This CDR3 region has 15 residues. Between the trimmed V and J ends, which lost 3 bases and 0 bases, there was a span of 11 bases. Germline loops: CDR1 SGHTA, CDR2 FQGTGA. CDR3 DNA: TGTGCCAGCAGCTTTGTAAGAGGGTACCAAGAGACCCAGTACTTC. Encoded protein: CASSFVRGYQETQYF.